Shown below are 4 T cell receptor beta chains from a single sample sequenced in a study of blood T cell repertoires in COVID-19. Clones were sequenced by immunoSEQ multiplex PCR, and TCRdb holds only the in-frame ones, with some missing. The table records roughly 340,000 clones, 80% to 90% of them present only once. Input material: PBMCs or T cells enriched from blood (not recorded which). All receptors derive from a man aged 18-30 years who had recovered from COVID-19.

The chain links TRBV7-3 to TRBJ2-1; D is undetermined. The CDR3 spans 13 residues. CDR1 and CDR2 from the germline V gene are SGHTA and FQGTGA. Trimming left V 5 bases short and J 7 bases short, with 12 bases between. For the CDR3, the DNA is TGTGCCAGCAGCCCGCCAGAAGCGAATGAGCAGTTCTTC. Translating gives CASSPPEANEQFF.

This rearrangement joins TRBV5-1 to TRBJ2-5; maybe TRBD2 (5 bases). The CDR3 covers 12 residues. Trimming left V 4 bases short and J 2 bases short, with 6 bases between. Germline V gene lookup returns CDR1 SGHRS and CDR2 YFSETQ. The CDR3 DNA sequence: TGCGCCAGCAGCCGGAGGCAAGAGACCCAGTACTTC. Amino acid sequence: CASSRRQETQYF.

The chain links TRBV5-6 to TRBJ2-7, with D perhaps matching TRBD2 (5 bases). CDR1 and CDR2 (germline): SGHDT, YYEEEE. This CDR3 is built from 16 residues. V lost 0 bases and J 0 bases, leaving 13 bases between the germline ends. CDR3 coding DNA: TGTGCCAGCAGCTTGGATGGGTCGGGGTACTCCTACGAGCAGTACTTC. It encodes CASSLDGSGYSYEQYF.

The chain links TRBV7-9 to TRBJ2-3; 8 bases are shared with TRBD1. The CDR3 loop spans 16 amino acids. CDR1 is SEHNR and CDR2 is FQNEAQ in the germline V gene (reference sequence). V gave up 5 bases and J gave up 2 bases; unmatched junction bases: 9. CDR3 sequence (DNA): TGTGCCAGCAGCCCCAAGATGACAGGGGCCACAGATACGCAGTATTTT. Protein product: CASSPKMTGATDTQYF.